This TCR beta chain was recorded in a study of T cells expressing NK-cell markers. On the study more broadly: The sequencing cohort of eight donors included seven HCMV-seropositive individuals and one seronegative individual.

The CDR3 is 15 residues long. UMIs were included in TCR beta cDNA generated by 5'RACE template switching. TCRdb reprocessed the 5' RACE reads and reports one entry per CDR3 protein, with no DNA. Found here are 200,000 to 300,000 distinct CDR3 sequences; the top ten clones hold 4% to 5%. This receptor was obtained from a woman aged 18-70 years in good health. The chain recombines TRBV12-3 or TRBV12-4 with TRBJ1-1; TCRdb proposes TRBD1, but this gene call is untestable without DNA. Sequenced sample: blood T cells: a sorted CD56 or NKG2C T cell subset, CD4+ or CD8+ T cells, or bulk PBMC T cells (not recorded which). The chain's CDR3 is CASSLAPGLNTEAFF.